This is a list of T cell receptor beta chains from one sample in a study of somatic mutations in cytotoxic T cells in rheumatoid arthritis. The data were produced by immunoSEQ multiplex PCR, yet TCRdb's version contains in-frame clones alone and is incomplete. There are about 2,200 clones in the sample; 77% occur only once, and 44% lies in the top ten. The material sequenced was CD8+ T cells sorted from blood. The receptors were sampled from a man aged 70 or older with rheumatoid arthritis. Each CDR3 is given with its conserved first and last residue. D genes are given only for firm matches. Clone size is not always given. Where it is, it says once, few, many or a class for expanded clones.

V gene	CDR3 length	J gene	clone size	D gene	CDR3 protein	CDR3 DNA
TRBV29-1	14	TRBJ1-1	NA	TRBD1	CSVGTGALNTEAFF	TGCAGCGTGGGAACAGGGGCACTAAACACTGAAGCTTTCTTT
TRBV19	15	TRBJ2-3	NA	NA	CASSELGAGTDTQYF	TGTGCCAGTAGTGAGTTGGGAGCGGGCACAGATACGCAGTATTTT
TRBV6-5	15	TRBJ1-6	NA	NA	CATAASGSYNSPLHF	TGTGCCACCGCGGCCTCGGGGTCCTATAATTCACCCCTCCACTTT
TRBV10-3	16	TRBJ2-1	NA	NA	CASLGPSASGYNEQFF	TGTGCCTCGCTAGGCCCTTCAGCGTCGGGTTACAATGAGCAGTTCTTC
TRBV25-1	12	TRBJ1-2	NA	NA	CASSGQGLGYTF	TGTGCCAGCAGTGGTCAGGGTTTAGGCTACACCTTC
TRBV29-1	15	TRBJ2-3	NA	NA	CSVVLGTQSTDTQYF	TGCAGCGTTGTTTTGGGCACACAGAGCACAGATACGCAGTATTTT
TRBV7-9	16	TRBJ2-1	NA	NA	CASSLVSGIIANEQFF	TGTGCCAGCAGCTTAGTTTCAGGGATAATTGCTAATGAGCAGTTCTTC
TRBV7-2	16	TRBJ2-3	NA	NA	CASSSRTGLLTDTQYF	TGTGCCAGCAGCTCCAGGACAGGACTACTCACAGATACGCAGTATTTT
TRBV6-5	11	TRBJ2-5	NA	NA	CASTGEKTQYF	TGTGCCAGCACAGGGGAGAAGACCCAGTACTTC
TRBV27	16	TRBJ1-4	NA	NA	CASSLRGYKVNEKLFF	TGTGCCAGCAGTTTACGAGGGTATAAGGTTAATGAAAAACTGTTTTTT
TRBV7-9	16	TRBJ2-5	NA	TRBD2	CASSLVGSGGQETQYF	TGTGCCAGCAGCTTAGTAGGTAGCGGGGGGCAAGAGACCCAGTACTTC
TRBV27	13	TRBJ2-7	NA	TRBD2	CASSWTSGDEQYF	TGTGCCAGCAGTTGGACTAGCGGGGACGAGCAGTACTTC
TRBV15	14	TRBJ2-7	once	NA	CATSGGETIDEQYF	TGTGCCACCAGCGGAGGCGAAACTATAGACGAGCAGTACTTC
TRBV11-2	15	TRBJ1-2	NA	NA	CASSLSRGGNYGYTF	TGTGCCAGCAGCTTATCAAGGGGAGGGAACTATGGCTACACCTTC